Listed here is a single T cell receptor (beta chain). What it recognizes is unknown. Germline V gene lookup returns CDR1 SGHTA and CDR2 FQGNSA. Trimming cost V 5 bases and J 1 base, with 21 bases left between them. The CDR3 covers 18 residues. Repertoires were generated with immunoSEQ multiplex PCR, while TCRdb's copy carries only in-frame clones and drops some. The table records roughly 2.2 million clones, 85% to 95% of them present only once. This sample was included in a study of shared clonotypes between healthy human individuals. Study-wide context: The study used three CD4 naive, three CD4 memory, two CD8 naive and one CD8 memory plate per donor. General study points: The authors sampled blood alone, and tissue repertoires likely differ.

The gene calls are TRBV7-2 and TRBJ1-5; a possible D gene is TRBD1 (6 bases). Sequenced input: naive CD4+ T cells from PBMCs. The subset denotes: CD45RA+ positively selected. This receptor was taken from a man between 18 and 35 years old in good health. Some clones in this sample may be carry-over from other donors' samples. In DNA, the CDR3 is TGTGCCAGCAGCACCACAGGGACGGAGGCCTACAGCAATCAGCCCCAGCATTTT. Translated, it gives CASSTTGTEAYSNQPQHF. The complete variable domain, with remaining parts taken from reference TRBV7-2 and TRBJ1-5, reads GAGVSQSPSNKVTEKGKDVELRCDPISGHTALYWYRQSLGQGLEFLIYFQGNSAPDKSGLPSDRFSAERTGGSVSTLTIQRTQQEDSAVYLCASSTTGTEAYSNQPQHFGDGTRLSIL.